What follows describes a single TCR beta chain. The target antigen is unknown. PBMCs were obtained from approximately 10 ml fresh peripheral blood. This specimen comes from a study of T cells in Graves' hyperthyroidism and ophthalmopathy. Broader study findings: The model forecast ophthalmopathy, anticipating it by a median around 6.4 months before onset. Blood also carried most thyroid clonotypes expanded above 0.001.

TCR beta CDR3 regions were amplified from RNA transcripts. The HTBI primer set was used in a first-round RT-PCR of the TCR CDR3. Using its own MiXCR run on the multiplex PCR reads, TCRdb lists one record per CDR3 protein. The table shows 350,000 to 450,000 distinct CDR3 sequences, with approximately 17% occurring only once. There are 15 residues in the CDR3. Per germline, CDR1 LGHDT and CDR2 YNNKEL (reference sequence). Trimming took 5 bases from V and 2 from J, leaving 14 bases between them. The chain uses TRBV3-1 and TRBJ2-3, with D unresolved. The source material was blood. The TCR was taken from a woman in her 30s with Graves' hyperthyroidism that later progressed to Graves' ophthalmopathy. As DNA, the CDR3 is TGTGCCAGCAGCGAGACCAGCACTTACACAGATACGCAGTATTTT. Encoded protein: CASSETSTYTDTQYF.